The rows below give T cell receptor beta chains drawn from one sample of a study of shared T cell receptors in the human thymus. Profiled with immunoSEQ multiplex PCR; TCRdb holds only in-frame clones, not every one. The sample records 500,000 to 750,000 clones, over 75% being singletons. The sample was also reused in another study, on human thymus T cells.

The sequenced material came from thymocytes. The receptors stem from a boy less than two years old with a congenital heart defect. Both conserved end residues are part of each CDR3. D genes are given only for firm matches. Clone size is shown for a subset of rows, as once, few, many or a class of expanded clone.

V gene: TRBV27
clone size: -
J gene: TRBJ2-2
CDR3 length: 13
D gene: -
CDR3 protein: CASSLEVTGELFF
CDR3 DNA: TGTGCCAGCAGTTTAGAGGTCACCGGGGAGCTGTTTTTT

V gene: TRBV6-6
clone size: -
J gene: TRBJ1-6
CDR3 length: 16
D gene: -
CDR3 protein: CASSYSPSSYNSPLHF
CDR3 DNA: TGTGCCAGCAGTTACTCACCGAGCTCCTATAATTCACCCCTCCACTTT

V gene: TRBV7-2
clone size: -
J gene: TRBJ2-7
CDR3 length: 19
D gene: TRBD1
CDR3 protein: CASSFLRGQAPSNSYEQYF
CDR3 DNA: TGTGCCAGCAGCTTCCTGAGGGGACAGGCGCCCTCCAACAGCTACGAGCAGTACTTC

V gene: TRBV25-1
clone size: -
J gene: TRBJ2-3
CDR3 length: 17
D gene: TRBD2
CDR3 protein: CASSGRSEREGTDTQYF
CDR3 DNA: TGTGCCAGCAGTGGACGGAGTGAGCGGGAAGGCACAGATACGCAGTATTTT

V gene: TRBV7-8
clone size: -
J gene: TRBJ2-4
CDR3 length: 19
D gene: -
CDR3 protein: CASSRGSEGAGRAKNIQYF
CDR3 DNA: TGTGCCAGCAGCAGGGGGTCGGAGGGGGCTGGTAGGGCCAAAAACATTCAGTACTTC

V gene: TRBV5-1
clone size: -
J gene: TRBJ2-5
CDR3 length: 18
D gene: -
CDR3 protein: CASSLGQPLVPFQETQYF
CDR3 DNA: TGCGCCAGCAGCTTGGGACAGCCACTCGTTCCCTTTCAAGAGACCCAGTACTTC

V gene: TRBV28
clone size: few
J gene: TRBJ2-7
CDR3 length: 11
D gene: -
CDR3 protein: CASSSYYEQYF
CDR3 DNA: TGTGCCAGCAGTTCTTACTACGAGCAGTACTTC

V gene: TRBV7-2
clone size: -
J gene: TRBJ2-7
CDR3 length: 18
D gene: TRBD2
CDR3 protein: CASSSPLPGTNRYYEQYF
CDR3 DNA: TGTGCCAGCAGCTCCCCCCTTCCCGGGACTAATAGGTACTACGAGCAGTACTTC

V gene: TRBV6-1
clone size: -
J gene: TRBJ2-1
CDR3 length: 17
D gene: -
CDR3 protein: CASSAYDRTSSYNEQFF
CDR3 DNA: TGTGCCAGCAGTGCTTACGACCGAACTAGCTCCTACAATGAGCAGTTCTTC

V gene: TRBV29-1
clone size: -
J gene: TRBJ2-5
CDR3 length: 13
D gene: TRBD2
CDR3 protein: CSQGTSGKETQYF
CDR3 DNA: TGCAGCCAGGGAACTAGCGGGAAGGAGACCCAGTACTTC

V gene: TRBV28
clone size: once
J gene: TRBJ1-1
CDR3 length: 17
D gene: -
CDR3 protein: CASSFGAALPLNTEAFF
CDR3 DNA: TGTGCCAGCAGTTTCGGAGCAGCCCTGCCGTTGAACACTGAAGCTTTCTTT

V gene: TRBV11-2
clone size: -
J gene: TRBJ2-3
CDR3 length: 14
D gene: -
CDR3 protein: CASSLGQGTDTQYF
CDR3 DNA: TGTGCCAGCAGCTTAGGGCAGGGCACAGATACGCAGTATTTT

V gene: TRBV5-1
clone size: -
J gene: TRBJ2-3
CDR3 length: 18
D gene: TRBD2
CDR3 protein: CASSFPGLAGGPPDTQYF
CDR3 DNA: TGCGCCAGCAGCTTCCCGGGACTAGCGGGAGGGCCCCCAGATACGCAGTATTTT

V gene: TRBV10-3
clone size: -
J gene: TRBJ2-5
CDR3 length: 14
D gene: -
CDR3 protein: CAIRPGQYQETQYF
CDR3 DNA: TGTGCCATCAGACCGGGACAATACCAAGAGACCCAGTACTTC

V gene: TRBV27
clone size: -
J gene: TRBJ2-4
CDR3 length: 16
D gene: -
CDR3 protein: CASSVDWWGRENIQYF
CDR3 DNA: TGTGCCAGCAGTGTGGACTGGTGGGGGCGGGAAAACATTCAGTACTTC

V gene: TRBV7-9
clone size: -
J gene: TRBJ2-5
CDR3 length: 12
D gene: -
CDR3 protein: CATGPPGLGQYF
CDR3 DNA: TGTGCCACCGGGCCTCCAGGGCTGGGCCAGTACTTC

V gene: TRBV6-5
clone size: -
J gene: TRBJ1-5
CDR3 length: 15
D gene: -
CDR3 protein: CASTLRAGGNQPQHF
CDR3 DNA: TGTGCCAGCACCTTGAGGGCTGGGGGCAATCAGCCCCAGCATTTT

V gene: TRBV29-1
clone size: -
J gene: TRBJ2-5
CDR3 length: 11
D gene: -
CDR3 protein: CSSRTGKTQYF
CDR3 DNA: TGCAGCTCCCGGACCGGGAAGACCCAGTACTTC

V gene: TRBV4-2
clone size: once
J gene: TRBJ2-7
CDR3 length: 23
D gene: TRBD2
CDR3 protein: CASSQDGTSGRDMSRPHSYEQYF
CDR3 DNA: TGTGCCAGCAGCCAAGATGGGACTAGCGGGAGGGACATGTCTCGCCCCCACTCCTACGAGCAGTACTTC

V gene: TRBV10-2
clone size: few
J gene: TRBJ2-7
CDR3 length: 19
D gene: TRBD1
CDR3 protein: CASRQLDRGPPPRSYEQYF
CDR3 DNA: TGCGCCAGCAGACAACTGGACAGGGGGCCACCCCCTCGCTCCTACGAGCAGTACTTC

V gene: TRBV28
clone size: -
J gene: TRBJ2-7
CDR3 length: 13
D gene: TRBD1
CDR3 protein: CASWTGGGYEQYF
CDR3 DNA: TGTGCGTCGTGGACAGGGGGCGGGTACGAGCAGTACTTC

V gene: TRBV19
clone size: -
J gene: TRBJ1-1
CDR3 length: 14
D gene: -
CDR3 protein: CASSIADMNTEAFF
CDR3 DNA: TGTGCCAGTAGTATTGCGGACATGAACACTGAAGCTTTCTTT

V gene: TRBV15
clone size: -
J gene: TRBJ1-1
CDR3 length: 18
D gene: TRBD1
CDR3 protein: CATSRPHFQGQGNTEAFF
CDR3 DNA: TGTGCCACCAGCAGACCACATTTCCAAGGACAGGGGAACACTGAAGCTTTCTTT

V gene: TRBV27
clone size: -
J gene: TRBJ2-7
CDR3 length: 18
D gene: -
CDR3 protein: CASSRAVGQRTAAYEQYF
CDR3 DNA: TGTGCCAGCAGTCGAGCGGTGGGTCAGCGAACAGCCGCCTACGAGCAGTACTTC

V gene: TRBV5-1
clone size: -
J gene: TRBJ2-5
CDR3 length: 13
D gene: -
CDR3 protein: CASSGQWGETQYF
CDR3 DNA: TGCGCCAGCTCCGGACAGTGGGGAGAGACCCAGTACTTC

V gene: TRBV9
clone size: once
J gene: TRBJ2-1
CDR3 length: 17
D gene: TRBD2
CDR3 protein: CASSVDGSSGTHNEQFF
CDR3 DNA: TGTGCCAGCAGCGTAGACGGGTCTAGCGGTACCCACAATGAGCAGTTCTTC

V gene: TRBV7-9
clone size: -
J gene: TRBJ2-7
CDR3 length: 15
D gene: TRBD2
CDR3 protein: CASASPASGRYEQYF
CDR3 DNA: TGTGCCAGCGCCTCCCCGGCTAGCGGGAGGTACGAGCAGTACTTC

V gene: TRBV25-1
clone size: -
J gene: TRBJ2-7
CDR3 length: 16
D gene: TRBD1
CDR3 protein: CASSGNRGLVKYEQYF
CDR3 DNA: TGTGCCAGCAGTGGAAACAGGGGGCTTGTAAAGTACGAGCAGTACTTC

V gene: TRBV7-2
clone size: -
J gene: TRBJ2-7
CDR3 length: 19
D gene: TRBD2
CDR3 protein: CASSADMTSGRLSSYEQYF
CDR3 DNA: TGTGCCAGCAGCGCCGACATGACTAGCGGGAGGCTCAGCTCCTACGAGCAGTACTTC

V gene: TRBV4-3
clone size: -
J gene: TRBJ2-5
CDR3 length: 17
D gene: TRBD2
CDR3 protein: CASSQDRLAGAGETQYF
CDR3 DNA: TGCGCCAGTAGCCAAGATAGGCTAGCGGGAGCGGGGGAGACCCAGTACTTC

V gene: TRBV7-9
clone size: few
J gene: TRBJ2-1
CDR3 length: 18
D gene: TRBD1
CDR3 protein: CASRLKPTGTGLRDEQFF
CDR3 DNA: TGTGCCAGCAGGCTCAAACCCACCGGGACAGGGCTTCGGGATGAGCAGTTCTTC

V gene: TRBV5-6
clone size: few
J gene: TRBJ1-2
CDR3 length: 15
D gene: -
CDR3 protein: CASSLHLTGSGGYTF
CDR3 DNA: TGTGCCAGCAGCTTGCACCTTACAGGGTCTGGAGGCTACACCTTC

V gene: TRBV7-9
clone size: -
J gene: TRBJ1-5
CDR3 length: 17
D gene: -
CDR3 protein: CASSLEQGPLRNQPQHF
CDR3 DNA: TGTGCCAGCAGCTTAGAACAGGGACCCCTCCGCAATCAGCCCCAGCATTTT

V gene: TRBV5-1
clone size: -
J gene: TRBJ1-1
CDR3 length: 15
D gene: -
CDR3 protein: CASNLQTRGSTEAFF
CDR3 DNA: TGCGCCAGCAACCTCCAAACAAGGGGGAGCACTGAAGCTTTCTTT

V gene: TRBV10-2
clone size: -
J gene: TRBJ2-5
CDR3 length: 15
D gene: -
CDR3 protein: CASRVGRAILGTQYF
CDR3 DNA: TGCGCCAGCAGGGTGGGCAGGGCCATTTTGGGGACCCAGTACTTC

V gene: TRBV4-1
clone size: -
J gene: TRBJ2-7
CDR3 length: 15
D gene: TRBD2
CDR3 protein: CASSQGLTPPYEQYF
CDR3 DNA: TGCGCCAGCAGCCAGGGACTAACCCCCCCGTACGAGCAGTACTTC

V gene: TRBV29-1
clone size: -
J gene: TRBJ1-2
CDR3 length: 12
D gene: TRBD1
CDR3 protein: CSVATGDPSYTF
CDR3 DNA: TGCAGCGTTGCGACAGGGGATCCGAGCTACACCTTC

V gene: TRBV10-3
clone size: -
J gene: TRBJ1-5
CDR3 length: 14
D gene: TRBD1
CDR3 protein: CASGTGGRNQPQHF
CDR3 DNA: TGTGCCTCCGGGACAGGAGGGAGGAATCAGCCCCAGCATTTT

V gene: TRBV5-4
clone size: -
J gene: TRBJ2-3
CDR3 length: 15
D gene: TRBD2
CDR3 protein: CASSFGVAGSDTQYF
CDR3 DNA: TGTGCCAGCAGCTTTGGGGTAGCGGGATCCGATACGCAGTATTTT

V gene: TRBV6-1
clone size: -
J gene: TRBJ2-1
CDR3 length: 16
D gene: TRBD2
CDR3 protein: CASSGTSGTLYNEQFF
CDR3 DNA: TGTGCCAGCAGTGGTACTAGCGGGACCCTCTACAATGAGCAGTTCTTC

V gene: TRBV7-3
clone size: -
J gene: TRBJ2-7
CDR3 length: 16
D gene: TRBD2
CDR3 protein: CASSPKPAGGPDEQYF
CDR3 DNA: TGTGCCAGCAGCCCCAAACCAGCGGGAGGGCCAGACGAGCAGTACTTC

V gene: TRBV6-1
clone size: -
J gene: TRBJ2-7
CDR3 length: 12
D gene: -
CDR3 protein: CASSVGPYEQYF
CDR3 DNA: TGTGCCAGCAGTGTCGGTCCCTACGAGCAGTACTTC

V gene: TRBV6-1
clone size: -
J gene: TRBJ1-3
CDR3 length: 14
D gene: TRBD1
CDR3 protein: CASSQRGLQNTIYF
CDR3 DNA: TGTGCCAGCAGTCAAAGGGGGCTTCAAAACACCATATATTTT

V gene: TRBV4-3
clone size: -
J gene: TRBJ2-3
CDR3 length: 16
D gene: -
CDR3 protein: CASSQGADATTDTQYF
CDR3 DNA: TGCGCCAGCAGCCAAGGCGCGGACGCGACTACCGATACGCAGTATTTT

V gene: TRBV30
clone size: -
J gene: TRBJ2-5
CDR3 length: 15
D gene: -
CDR3 protein: CAWSALHRDQETQYF
CDR3 DNA: TGTGCCTGGAGTGCCCTTCACAGGGACCAAGAGACCCAGTACTTC

V gene: TRBV15
clone size: -
J gene: TRBJ2-7
CDR3 length: 16
D gene: TRBD1
CDR3 protein: CATMKKGDRGSYEQYF
CDR3 DNA: TGTGCCACCATGAAGAAAGGAGACAGGGGCTCCTACGAGCAGTACTTC

V gene: TRBV7-8
clone size: -
J gene: TRBJ2-1
CDR3 length: 15
D gene: -
CDR3 protein: CASSLGETGCNEQFF
CDR3 DNA: TGTGCCAGCAGCTTAGGGGAGACAGGATGCAATGAGCAGTTCTTC

V gene: TRBV7-9
clone size: -
J gene: TRBJ1-3
CDR3 length: 14
D gene: -
CDR3 protein: CASSQTGDGNTIYF
CDR3 DNA: TGTGCCAGCAGCCAGACAGGAGATGGAAACACCATATATTTT

V gene: TRBV4-2
clone size: -
J gene: TRBJ2-3
CDR3 length: 15
D gene: TRBD2
CDR3 protein: CASSRGRLAADTQYF
CDR3 DNA: TGTGCCAGCAGCCGGGGACGACTAGCGGCAGATACGCAGTATTTT

V gene: TRBV5-1
clone size: -
J gene: TRBJ2-5
CDR3 length: 16
D gene: TRBD2
CDR3 protein: CASKLGLAGVRETQYF
CDR3 DNA: TGCGCCAGCAAGCTCGGACTAGCGGGAGTGAGGGAGACCCAGTACTTC

V gene: TRBV30
clone size: -
J gene: TRBJ2-5
CDR3 length: 15
D gene: TRBD1
CDR3 protein: CAWSVGDRRQETQYF
CDR3 DNA: TGTGCCTGGAGTGTAGGGGACAGGAGACAAGAGACCCAGTACTTC

V gene: TRBV19
clone size: -
J gene: TRBJ2-7
CDR3 length: 15
D gene: -
CDR3 protein: CASSIGGEAYYEQYF
CDR3 DNA: TGTGCCAGTAGTATAGGAGGGGAGGCGTACTACGAGCAGTACTTC

V gene: TRBV5-1
clone size: -
J gene: TRBJ2-1
CDR3 length: 16
D gene: TRBD2
CDR3 protein: CASRSRLAGGDNEQFF
CDR3 DNA: TGCGCCAGCAGGAGCCGGCTAGCGGGAGGGGACAATGAGCAGTTCTTC

V gene: TRBV14
clone size: few
J gene: TRBJ1-1
CDR3 length: 13
D gene: -
CDR3 protein: CASSQVSYEKAFF
CDR3 DNA: TGTGCCAGCAGCCAAGTCTCATACGAGAAAGCTTTCTTT

V gene: TRBV29-1
clone size: -
J gene: TRBJ2-1
CDR3 length: 14
D gene: -
CDR3 protein: CSVEVEAGIHEQFF
CDR3 DNA: TGCAGCGTTGAAGTCGAGGCAGGGATCCATGAGCAGTTCTTC

V gene: TRBV5-1
clone size: -
J gene: TRBJ1-2
CDR3 length: 16
D gene: -
CDR3 protein: CASSPRGWADLYGYTF
CDR3 DNA: TGCGCCAGCAGCCCCCGGGGGTGGGCAGATCTGTATGGCTACACCTTC